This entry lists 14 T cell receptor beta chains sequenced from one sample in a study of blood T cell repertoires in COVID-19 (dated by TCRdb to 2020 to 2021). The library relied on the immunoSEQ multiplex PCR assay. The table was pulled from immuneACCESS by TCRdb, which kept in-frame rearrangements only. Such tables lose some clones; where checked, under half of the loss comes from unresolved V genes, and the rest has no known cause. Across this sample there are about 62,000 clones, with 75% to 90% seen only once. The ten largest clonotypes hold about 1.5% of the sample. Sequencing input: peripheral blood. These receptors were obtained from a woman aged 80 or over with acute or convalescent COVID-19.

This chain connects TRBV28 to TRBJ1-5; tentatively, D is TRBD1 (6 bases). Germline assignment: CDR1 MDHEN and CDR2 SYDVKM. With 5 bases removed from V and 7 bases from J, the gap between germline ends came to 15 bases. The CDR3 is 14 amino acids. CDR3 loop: CASSTPGAGQPQHF. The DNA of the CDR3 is TGTGCCAGCAGTACCCCAGGGGCAGGGCAGCCCCAGCATTTT.

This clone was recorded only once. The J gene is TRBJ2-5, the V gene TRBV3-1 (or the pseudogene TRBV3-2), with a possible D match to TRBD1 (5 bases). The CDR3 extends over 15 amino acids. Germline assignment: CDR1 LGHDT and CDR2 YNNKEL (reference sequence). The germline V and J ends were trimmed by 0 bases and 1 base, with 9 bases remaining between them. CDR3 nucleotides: TGTGCCAGCAGCCAAGAGGGCAGGGCCCAAGAGACCCAGTACTTC. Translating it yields CASSQEGRAQETQYF.

The CDR3 loop is CASSYSTGREPQHF. The CDR3 region has the DNA TGTGCCAGCAGTTACTCGACAGGTAGGGAGCCCCAGCATTTT. This chain links TRBV6-5 with TRBJ1-5; possibly TRBD1 for D (6 bases). V lost 0 bases and J 8 bases, leaving 11 bases between the germline ends. The CDR3 totals 14 residues. CDR1 MNHEY and CDR2 SVGAGI come from the germline V gene.

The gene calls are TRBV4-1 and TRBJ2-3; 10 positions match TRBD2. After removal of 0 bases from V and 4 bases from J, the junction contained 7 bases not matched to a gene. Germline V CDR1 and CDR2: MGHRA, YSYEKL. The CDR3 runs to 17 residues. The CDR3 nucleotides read TGCGCCAGCAGCCAAGACCCCCTAGCGGGAGTCCCAGATACGCAGTATTTT. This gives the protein CASSQDPLAGVPDTQYF.

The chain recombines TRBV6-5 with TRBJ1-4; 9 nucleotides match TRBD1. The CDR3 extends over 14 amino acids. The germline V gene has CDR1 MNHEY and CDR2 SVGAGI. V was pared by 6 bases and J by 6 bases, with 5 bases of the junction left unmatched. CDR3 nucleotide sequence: TGTGCCAGCAGCACGGGACAGGGTTATGAAAAACTGTTTTTT. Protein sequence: CASSTGQGYEKLFF.

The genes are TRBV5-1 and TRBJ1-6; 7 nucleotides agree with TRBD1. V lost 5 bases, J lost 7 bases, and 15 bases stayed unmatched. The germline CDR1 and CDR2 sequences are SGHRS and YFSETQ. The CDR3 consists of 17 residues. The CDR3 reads CASRGVTGSDGNSPLHF. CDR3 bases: TGCGCCAGCAGGGGAGTGACAGGGTCAGATGGGAATTCACCCCTCCACTTT.

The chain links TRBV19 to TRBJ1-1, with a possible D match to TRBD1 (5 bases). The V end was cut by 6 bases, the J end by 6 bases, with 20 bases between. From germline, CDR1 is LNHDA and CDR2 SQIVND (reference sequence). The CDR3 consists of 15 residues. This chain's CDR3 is CASSRSREGTAEAFF. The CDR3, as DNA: TGTGCCAGTAGCCGGAGCAGGGAGGGTACGGCTGAAGCTTTCTTT.

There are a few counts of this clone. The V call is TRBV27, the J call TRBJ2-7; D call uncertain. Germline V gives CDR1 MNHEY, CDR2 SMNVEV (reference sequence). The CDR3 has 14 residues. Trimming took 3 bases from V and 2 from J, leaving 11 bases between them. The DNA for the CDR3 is TGTGCCAGCAGTTTTGCGAGAGATACCTACGAGCAGTACTTC. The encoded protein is CASSFARDTYEQYF.

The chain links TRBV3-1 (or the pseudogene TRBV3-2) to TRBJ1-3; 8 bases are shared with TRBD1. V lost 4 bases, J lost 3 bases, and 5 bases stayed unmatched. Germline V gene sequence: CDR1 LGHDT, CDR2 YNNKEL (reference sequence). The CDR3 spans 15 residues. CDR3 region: CASSLLDRVGNTIYF. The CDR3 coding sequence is TGTGCCAGCAGCCTCCTGGACAGGGTTGGAAACACCATATATTTT.

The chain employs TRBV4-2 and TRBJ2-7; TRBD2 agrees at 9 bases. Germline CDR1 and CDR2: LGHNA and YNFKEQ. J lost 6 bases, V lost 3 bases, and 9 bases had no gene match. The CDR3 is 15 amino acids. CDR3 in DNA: TGTGCCAGCAGCCAGAGCACTCTAGCGGGACGCGAGCAGTACTTC. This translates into CASSQSTLAGREQYF.

CDR3 region: CASTRGTGIRAPLHF. CDR3 sequence (DNA): TGTGCCAGCACTCGGGGAACAGGGATAAGGGCACCCCTCCACTTT. The rearrangement links TRBV6-5 to TRBJ1-6; D is perhaps TRBD1 (6 bases). This CDR3 contains 15 residues. Germline V gene data show CDR1 as MNHEY and CDR2 as SVGAGI. V was pared by 7 bases and J by 11 bases, with 21 bases between.

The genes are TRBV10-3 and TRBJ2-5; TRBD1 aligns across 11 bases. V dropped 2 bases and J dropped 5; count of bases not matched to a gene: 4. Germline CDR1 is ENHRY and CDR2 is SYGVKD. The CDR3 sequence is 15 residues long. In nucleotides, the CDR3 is TGTGCCATCAGTGAGGGGACAGGGGGTGCGGAGACCCAGTACTTC. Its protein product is CAISEGTGGAETQYF.

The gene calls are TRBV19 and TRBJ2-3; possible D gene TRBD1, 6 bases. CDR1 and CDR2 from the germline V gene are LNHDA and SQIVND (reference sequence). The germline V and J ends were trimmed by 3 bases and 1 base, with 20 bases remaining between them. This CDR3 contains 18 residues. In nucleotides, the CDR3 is TGTGCCAGTAGTATTTGGGCAGGGGAAAGGTTTTGCACAGATACGCAGTATTTT. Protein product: CASSIWAGERFCTDTQYF.

The CDR3 DNA reads TGTGCCAGCAGGCCCGGACTCGGGCGGAATGAGCAGTTCTTC. It specifies CASRPGLGRNEQFF. The chain joins TRBV5-5 to TRBJ2-1; D perhaps matches TRBD2 (5 bases). V lost 5 bases to trimming and J lost 7 bases, with 16 bases between them. Germline V gene lookup returns CDR1 SGHKS and CDR2 YYEKEE (reference sequence). The CDR3 is 14 residues long.